Sequencing of this T cell receptor beta chain was carried out in a study of blood T cell repertoires in COVID-19. The germline V and J ends were trimmed by 7 bases and 6 bases, with 18 bases remaining between them. Per germline, CDR1 MDHEN and CDR2 SYDVKM. The CDR3 has 15 residues. Here immunoSEQ multiplex PCR was the method, and the copy in TCRdb shows in-frame clones only, minus some. Counted here are about 25,000 clones, about 88% occurring once; the ten biggest clones make up less than 20%. V gene TRBV28 combines with J gene TRBJ2-2; no reliable D call. The sequence was obtained from a human donor in a cohort sampled during active COVID-19. Material for sequencing was peripheral blood. The CDR3 coding sequence is TGTGCCAGCAAGCCGCAGAGGAACCCCGCCGGGGAGCTGTTTTTT. Translating gives CASKPQRNPAGELFF.